These T cell receptor beta chains were read from a single sample in a study of STAT5B mutations in CD4+ large granular lymphocyte leukemia. The protocol was immunoSEQ multiplex PCR, while the TCRdb copy is restricted to in-frame clones and leaves out a portion. The repertoire includes some 30,000 clones, less than 80% of them detected once, and over 2.5% sits in the top ten. Sequencing was carried out using CD4+ T cells from blood buffy coats. These receptors came from a human donor in good health. Both conserved end residues are part of each CDR3. The order of the fields is V gene, J gene, D gene, clone size, CDR3 protein, CDR3 DNA. A D gene is named only where the DNA matches it firmly. Size values are once, few and many counts, or a class for expanded clones, and some rows have none.

v_call: TRBV28; j_call: TRBJ2-7; d_call: -; clone_size: -; cdr3_aa: CASSLSRIDYEQYF; cdr3_nt: TGTGCCAGCAGTTTGTCCAGGATTGACTACGAGCAGTACTTC
v_call: TRBV14; j_call: TRBJ2-3; d_call: -; clone_size: -; cdr3_aa: CASSLRRNTDTQYF; cdr3_nt: TGTGCCAGCAGCCTTCGTCGAAATACAGATACGCAGTATTTT
v_call: TRBV27; j_call: TRBJ2-7; d_call: TRBD2; clone_size: -; cdr3_aa: CASSSPLAGGYYEQYF; cdr3_nt: TGTGCCAGCAGTTCCCCCTTAGCGGGGGGCTACTACGAGCAGTACTTC
v_call: TRBV15; j_call: TRBJ2-3; d_call: -; clone_size: -; cdr3_aa: CATSREGDTQYF; cdr3_nt: TGTGCCACCAGCAGAGAGGGGGATACGCAGTATTTT
v_call: TRBV14; j_call: TRBJ2-1; d_call: -; clone_size: few; cdr3_aa: CASSPYSGNEQFF; cdr3_nt: TGTGCCAGCAGCCCCTACAGCGGGAATGAGCAGTTCTTC
v_call: TRBV7-9; j_call: TRBJ2-7; d_call: -; clone_size: -; cdr3_aa: CASSYSGTGAYEQYF; cdr3_nt: TGTGCCAGCAGCTATTCCGGGACGGGTGCCTACGAGCAGTACTTC
v_call: TRBV25-1; j_call: TRBJ1-2; d_call: TRBD1; clone_size: -; cdr3_aa: CASSPPTGTGNYGYTF; cdr3_nt: TGTGCCAGCAGTCCGCCAACCGGGACAGGGAACTATGGCTACACCTTC
v_call: TRBV21-1; j_call: TRBJ1-1; d_call: -; clone_size: -; cdr3_aa: CASSSREGEKVKNTEAFF; cdr3_nt: TGTGCCAGCAGCTCCCGGGAGGGGGAGAAGGTGAAGAACACTGAAGCTTTCTTT
v_call: TRBV28; j_call: TRBJ1-1; d_call: -; clone_size: -; cdr3_aa: CASSPPGRKQAFF; cdr3_nt: TGTGCCAGCAGTCCCCCAGGACGGAAACAAGCTTTCTTT
v_call: TRBV4-2; j_call: TRBJ2-1; d_call: TRBD2; clone_size: -; cdr3_aa: CASSRTSGGANEQFF; cdr3_nt: TGTGCCAGCAGCCGAACTAGCGGGGGGGCCAATGAGCAGTTCTTC
v_call: TRBV20-1; j_call: TRBJ1-1; d_call: -; clone_size: few; cdr3_aa: CSVSRVTEAFF; cdr3_nt: TGCAGTGTGTCCAGGGTCACTGAAGCTTTCTTT
v_call: TRBV19; j_call: TRBJ1-1; d_call: TRBD1; clone_size: -; cdr3_aa: CASSIGQGIRNTEAFF; cdr3_nt: TGTGCCAGTAGTATAGGACAGGGGATTCGGAACACTGAAGCTTTCTTT
v_call: TRBV5-4; j_call: TRBJ2-6; d_call: -; clone_size: -; cdr3_aa: CASSFAGGPGANVLTF; cdr3_nt: TGTGCCAGCAGCTTTGCTGGGGGACCTGGGGCCAACGTCCTGACTTTC
v_call: TRBV28; j_call: TRBJ2-7; d_call: -; clone_size: -; cdr3_aa: CASRGSKGSYEQYF; cdr3_nt: TGTGCCAGCAGAGGGAGTAAGGGCTCCTACGAGCAGTACTTC
v_call: TRBV28; j_call: TRBJ1-6; d_call: -; clone_size: -; cdr3_aa: CASSLSQVESLHF; cdr3_nt: TGTGCCAGCAGCCTATCTCAGGTAGAGTCCCTCCACTTT
v_call: TRBV7-9; j_call: TRBJ2-3; d_call: -; clone_size: -; cdr3_aa: CASSLPLGQYSTDTQYF; cdr3_nt: TGTGCCAGCAGCTTACCCCTCGGACAGTATAGCACAGATACGCAGTATTTT
v_call: TRBV6-9; j_call: TRBJ2-1; d_call: -; clone_size: -; cdr3_aa: CASSSQGGSSYNEQFF; cdr3_nt: TGTGCCAGCAGTTCCCAGGGGGGTAGCTCCTACAATGAGCAGTTCTTC
v_call: TRBV28; j_call: TRBJ1-2; d_call: TRBD1; clone_size: -; cdr3_aa: CATHWGQHSGGYTF; cdr3_nt: TGTGCCACCCATTGGGGACAGCACTCGGGTGGCTACACCTTC
v_call: TRBV7-9; j_call: TRBJ1-1; d_call: -; clone_size: few; cdr3_aa: CASSSGAATEAFF; cdr3_nt: TGTGCCAGCAGCTCTGGGGCTGCCACTGAAGCTTTCTTT
v_call: TRBV30; j_call: TRBJ2-5; d_call: TRBD1; clone_size: -; cdr3_aa: CAWSDGQGLETQYF; cdr3_nt: TGTGCCTGGAGTGATGGACAGGGTTTGGAGACCCAGTACTTC
v_call: TRBV7-2; j_call: TRBJ2-5; d_call: -; clone_size: once; cdr3_aa: CASSLGRGETQYF; cdr3_nt: TGTGCCAGCAGCTTGGGGCGGGGAGAGACCCAGTACTTC
v_call: TRBV11-2; j_call: TRBJ1-4; d_call: TRBD1; clone_size: few; cdr3_aa: CASSLGDRGQEKLFF; cdr3_nt: TGTGCCAGCAGCTTAGGGGACAGGGGGCAGGAAAAACTGTTTTTT
v_call: TRBV19; j_call: TRBJ1-5; d_call: -; clone_size: -; cdr3_aa: CASSILSGAGNQPQHF; cdr3_nt: TGTGCCAGTAGTATATTGTCAGGGGCAGGCAATCAGCCCCAGCATTTT
v_call: TRBV5-1; j_call: TRBJ2-3; d_call: -; clone_size: -; cdr3_aa: CASSLAGTDTQYF; cdr3_nt: TGCGCCAGCAGCTTGGCAGGGACAGATACGCAGTATTTT
v_call: TRBV11-3; j_call: TRBJ2-3; d_call: TRBD1; clone_size: -; cdr3_aa: CASSSGQGGTDTQYF; cdr3_nt: TGTGCCAGCAGCTCGGGACAGGGAGGAACAGATACGCAGTATTTT
v_call: TRBV7-2; j_call: TRBJ2-7; d_call: -; clone_size: -; cdr3_aa: CASSRGPDTTYEQYF; cdr3_nt: TGTGCCAGCAGTAGGGGACCGGATACTACCTACGAGCAGTACTTC
v_call: TRBV6-6; j_call: TRBJ2-1; d_call: TRBD2; clone_size: -; cdr3_aa: CASSYWLADNEQFF; cdr3_nt: TGTGCCAGCAGTTACTGGCTAGCGGACAATGAGCAGTTCTTC
v_call: TRBV5-1; j_call: TRBJ1-1; d_call: TRBD1; clone_size: -; cdr3_aa: CASSFKTGIDSKAFF; cdr3_nt: TGCGCCAGCAGCTTTAAGACAGGGATAGACAGCAAAGCTTTCTTT
v_call: TRBV6-1; j_call: TRBJ2-7; d_call: TRBD1; clone_size: -; cdr3_aa: CASSDPGQSNPYEQYF; cdr3_nt: TGTGCCAGCAGTGACCCGGGACAGTCTAACCCCTACGAGCAGTACTTC
v_call: TRBV7-6; j_call: TRBJ2-3; d_call: -; clone_size: -; cdr3_aa: CASTRDSTDTQYF; cdr3_nt: TGTGCCAGCACCCGGGACAGCACAGATACGCAGTATTTT
v_call: TRBV5-4; j_call: TRBJ2-2; d_call: TRBD2; clone_size: few; cdr3_aa: CASSLGLAGAGELFF; cdr3_nt: TGTGCCAGCAGCTTAGGACTAGCGGGAGCCGGGGAGCTGTTTTTT
v_call: TRBV18; j_call: TRBJ2-3; d_call: TRBD1; clone_size: -; cdr3_aa: CASSLYRGFTDTQYF; cdr3_nt: TGTGCCAGCTCACTTTACAGGGGATTCACAGATACGCAGTATTTT
v_call: TRBV10-3; j_call: TRBJ2-7; d_call: -; clone_size: -; cdr3_aa: CAIADGKESYEQYF; cdr3_nt: TGTGCCATCGCGGACGGAAAAGAGTCCTACGAGCAGTACTTC
v_call: TRBV30; j_call: TRBJ2-1; d_call: -; clone_size: -; cdr3_aa: CAWRGVGQIDEQFF; cdr3_nt: TGTGCCTGGAGGGGAGTTGGCCAGATCGATGAGCAGTTCTTC
v_call: TRBV19; j_call: TRBJ2-4; d_call: -; clone_size: -; cdr3_aa: CASGGSKNIQYF; cdr3_nt: TGTGCCAGTGGGGGCTCTAAAAACATTCAGTACTTC
v_call: TRBV29-1; j_call: TRBJ1-5; d_call: -; clone_size: -; cdr3_aa: CSVAEGNNQPQHF; cdr3_nt: TGCAGCGTTGCGGAGGGAAACAATCAGCCCCAGCATTTT
v_call: TRBV7-9; j_call: TRBJ2-3; d_call: TRBD2; clone_size: -; cdr3_aa: CASSLARGLAADTQYF; cdr3_nt: TGTGCCAGCAGCTTAGCTAGGGGACTAGCGGCAGATACGCAGTATTTT